Listed here are 10 T cell receptor beta chains from one sample, sequenced in a study of T-cell reconstitution after alpha-beta-depleted transplantation in children. Unique molecular identifiers were incorporated during preparation of the TCRbeta library. TCRdb re-analysed the PCR reads in MiXCR, keeping a single row per CDR3 protein. The sample records 420,000 or so distinct CDR3 sequences, around 9.9% being singletons. The source material was PBMCs from the stem cell graft donor, sampled from the stem cell graft. Receptors originate from a human donor who donated a stem cell graft to a child with acute myeloid leukemia.

The sample holds many counts of this clonotype. J is TRBJ2-1 and V is TRBV20-1; 10 bases are a match to TRBD2. V was pared by 3 bases and J by 6 bases, with 5 bases of the junction left unmatched. CDR1 and CDR2 from the germline V gene are DFQATT and SNEGSKA (reference sequence). This CDR3 contains 14 residues. CDR3 sequence (DNA): TGCAGTGCTAGCGGCGGGACTAGCGTCAATGAGCAGTTCTTC. Translating it yields CSASGGTSVNEQFF.

This clonotype was seen a handful of times. The rearrangement uses TRBV20-1 and TRBJ2-1; TRBD2 matches 12 bases. The trim removed 3 bases at V and 2 bases at J, leaving 5 bases unmatched. Germline lookup yields CDR1 DFQATT and CDR2 SNEGSKA (reference sequence). CDR3 length equals 16 residues. The chain's CDR3 is CSARLAGGEAYNEQFF. CDR3 bases: TGCAGTGCTAGGCTAGCGGGGGGGGAGGCCTACAATGAGCAGTTCTTC.

The chain employs TRBV20-1 and TRBJ2-1; maybe TRBD2 (5 bases). This CDR3 is 14 amino acids long. V lost 3 bases to trimming and J lost 0 bases, with 9 bases between them. Looked up from germline, CDR1 is DFQATT and CDR2 is SNEGSKA (reference sequence). The CDR3 DNA follows: TGCAGTGCTAGCGGGAAGAGCTCCTACAATGAGCAGTTCTTC. This translates into CSASGKSSYNEQFF.

This clonotype was counted at least ten times. The chain has TRBV20-1 and TRBJ1-2; 9 bases align to TRBD1. The ends lost 4 bases at V and 5 bases at J; junction bases unmatched: 11. The length of the CDR3 is 15 residues. CDR1 DFQATT and CDR2 SNEGSKA come from the germline V gene (reference sequence). The CDR3 is CSATPPGQGLYGYTF. In DNA, the CDR3 is TGCAGTGCTACTCCACCGGGACAGGGTTTATATGGCTACACCTTC.

This chain connects TRBV12-3 or TRBV12-4 to TRBJ2-6, with 9 bases fitting TRBD1. The CDR3 totals 16 residues. The ends lost 5 bases at V and 0 bases at J; junction bases unmatched: 2. DNA for the CDR3: TGTGCCAGCAGTCCGGGACAGGGCTCTGGGGCCAACGTCCTGACTTTC. Translated, it gives CASSPGQGSGANVLTF.

Ten or more counts support this clonotype. This chain joins TRBV7-2 and TRBJ2-1; D might be TRBD2 (5 bases). With 3 bases removed from V and 0 bases from J, the gap between germline ends came to 12 bases. Germline CDR1 and CDR2: SGHTA and FQGNSA. The CDR3 consists of 16 residues. The CDR3 here is CASSFTGTSSYNEQFF. The CDR3 coding sequence is TGTGCCAGCAGCTTTACGGGAACCAGCTCCTACAATGAGCAGTTCTTC.

The J gene is TRBJ1-5, the V gene TRBV7-2; TRBD1 agrees at 7 bases. Germline V gives CDR1 SGHTA, CDR2 FQGNSA. With 5 bases clipped from V and 4 bases from J, the junction kept 5 bases outside the gene matches. This CDR3 has 14 residues. The CDR3 DNA follows: TGTGCCAGCAGCCCGACAGGGAATAATCAGCCCCAGCATTTT. This translates into CASSPTGNNQPQHF.

The table lists this clonotype with a few counts. The CDR3 spells CASSQGASGPTRDTQYF. CDR3 in DNA: TGCGCCAGCAGCCAAGGGGCTAGCGGTCCGACAAGGGATACGCAGTATTTT. The chain joins TRBV4-3 to TRBJ2-3, with 7 bases that match TRBD2. The V gene end was trimmed by 1 base and the J gene end by 6 bases; junction bases not matched to a gene: 13. Looked up from germline, CDR1 is LGHNA and CDR2 is YSLEER. The CDR3 has 17 residues.

A note on this clonotype: In this CDR3 the conserved last residue, phenylalanine or tryptophan, is missing, so a read error is likely. The limits of the CDR3 on the DNA are not certain, so only TCRdb's listed CDR3 is given. This chain uses TRBV7-9 with TRBJ2-7; TRBD1, the D gene given by the table, was not confirmed from the DNA. Per the germline V gene, CDR1 is SEHNR and CDR2 is FQNEAQ (reference sequence). The CDR3 region is 13 residues in length, termini included. The CDR3: CASSLMSTKGATI.

This clonotype came up many times. The chain combines TRBV10-3 with TRBJ1-4; the match to TRBD1 covers 9 bases. The V and J ends lost 2 bases and 8 bases, in that order; junction bases with no gene match: 3. This CDR3 comprises 14 residues. CDR1 is ENHRY and CDR2 is SYGVKD in the germline V gene. This chain's CDR3 is CAISERDRAEKLFF. The CDR3 region has the DNA TGTGCCATCAGTGAGAGGGACAGGGCCGAAAAACTGTTTTTT.